The 28 T cell receptor beta chains in this list originate from one sample, sequenced in a study of blood T cell repertoires in COVID-19. The protocol was immunoSEQ multiplex PCR, while the TCRdb copy is restricted to in-frame clones and leaves out a portion. The sample carries 250,000 to 300,000 clones, more than 75% recorded once. Sequencing input: peripheral blood. Source of these receptors: a woman aged 35 to 49 who had recovered from COVID-19.

The rearrangement joins TRBV4-2 to TRBJ2-5; 10 bases are shared with TRBD1. CDR1 is LGHNA and CDR2 is YNFKEQ in the germline V gene. J gave up 5 bases and V 4 bases, and 10 bases lay outside the gene matches. The CDR3 spans 16 residues. CDR3 region: CASSRGAGQGTETQYF. The CDR3 DNA reads TGTGCCAGCAGCCGGGGGGCGGGACAGGGGACCGAGACCCAGTACTTC.

The gene calls are TRBV7-2 and TRBJ2-1; 8 positions match TRBD2. CDR3 length: 15 residues. J was trimmed by 5 bases and V by 5 bases; bases with no gene match: 8. Per germline, CDR1 SGHTA and CDR2 FQGNSA. For the CDR3, the DNA is TGTGCCAGCAGCCCCATAGCGGGGTCGAACAATGAGCAGTTCTTC. The encoded protein is CASSPIAGSNNEQFF.

The chain has TRBV9 and TRBJ1-5, with D maybe TRBD1 (5 bases). The CDR3 covers 13 residues. Per germline, CDR1 SGDLS and CDR2 YYNGEE. V was pared by 4 bases and J by 2 bases, with 7 bases between. Written as DNA, the CDR3 is TGTGCCAGCAGCCCACAGGGCAATCAGCCCCAGCATTTT. This sequence encodes CASSPQGNQPQHF.

This clone appeared a few times. The chain joins TRBV20-1 to TRBJ2-3, with D perhaps matching TRBD2 (5 bases). From germline, CDR1 is DFQATT and CDR2 SNEGSKA (reference sequence). CDR3 size: 11 residues. Between the trimmed V and J ends, which lost 7 bases and 2 bases, there was a span of 7 bases. The CDR3 loop is CSGGATDTQYF. For the CDR3, the DNA is TGCAGTGGGGGAGCCACAGATACGCAGTATTTT.

This chain joins TRBV30 and TRBJ1-1; no reliable D call. This CDR3 region has 12 residues. V lost 0 bases and J 7 bases, leaving 9 bases between the germline ends. Germline V gene sequence: CDR1 GTSNPN, CDR2 SVGIG (reference sequence). The chain's CDR3 is CAWSVPGSEAFF. The DNA for the CDR3 is TGTGCCTGGAGTGTACCGGGGAGTGAAGCTTTCTTT.

The chain joins TRBV24-1 to TRBJ2-3; 7 bases align to TRBD1. V shed 4 bases and J 2 bases; nucleotides not matched to a gene: 8. This CDR3 has 16 amino acids. CDR1 KGHDR and CDR2 SFDVKD come from the germline V gene. The CDR3 DNA is TGTGCCACCAGTGACCCCGGGACAGACACCACAGATACGCAGTATTTT. Protein: CATSDPGTDTTDTQYF.

The rearrangement uses TRBV5-4 and TRBJ2-5; perhaps TRBD2 as D (6 bases). Trimming pared 4 bases from V and 5 bases from J, leaving 15 bases between. CDR1 and CDR2 from the germline V gene are SGHNT and YYREEE (reference sequence). This CDR3 spans 14 amino acids. The CDR3: CASSGGGWPETQYF. The CDR3 nucleotides read TGTGCCAGCAGCGGTGGAGGGTGGCCGGAGACCCAGTACTTC.

J is TRBJ2-1 and V is TRBV30; TRBD2 matches at 8 bases. Unmatched junction bases numbered 13, after V lost 3 bases and J lost 15 bases. The V gene's germline CDR1 is GTSNPN and CDR2 SVGIG (reference sequence). This CDR3 region has 13 residues. CDR3 amino acids: CAWSRTLAGEGFF. As DNA, the CDR3 is TGTGCCTGGAGCCGCACCCTAGCGGGTGAGGGGTTCTTC.

This clone was detected only once. The chain links TRBV7-2 to TRBJ2-5, with 7 bases identical to TRBD1. The CDR3 extends over 14 amino acids. Germline CDR1 and CDR2: SGHTA and FQGNSA. The V and J ends lost 5 bases and 2 bases, in that order; junction bases with no gene match: 5. The CDR3 protein is CASSPTGVQETQYF. The CDR3 DNA follows: TGTGCCAGCAGCCCAACAGGGGTTCAAGAGACCCAGTACTTC.

The gene calls are TRBV21-1 and TRBJ2-1; whether TRBD2, the table's D call, matches the DNA was not checked. TRBV21-1 is classified as a pseudogene. CDR3 length equals 14 residues. This CDR3 is CADPLGGVGNEQFF. In nucleotides, the CDR3 is TGTGCCGACCCGTTGGGGGGGGTCGGGAATGAGCAGTTCTTC.

CDR3 residues: CASSVGLGTSGAYNEQFF. The CDR3 DNA sequence: TGTGCCAGCAGCGTAGGACTGGGGACTAGCGGGGCATACAATGAGCAGTTCTTC. This chain joins TRBV9 and TRBJ2-1; 13 positions agree with TRBD2. V shed 0 bases, J shed 4 bases, and the junction held 7 bases outside the gene matches. The CDR3 is made up of 18 amino acids. The germline CDR1 and CDR2 sequences are SGDLS and YYNGEE.

The chain employs TRBV7-8 and TRBJ2-7; 12 bases are a match to TRBD2. V shed 5 bases, J shed 5 bases, and the junction held 4 bases outside the gene matches. Germline V gene data show CDR1 as SGHVS and CDR2 as FQNEAQ. The CDR3 totals 14 residues. This CDR3 is CASSTSGRRNEQYF. For the CDR3, the DNA is TGTGCCAGCAGCACTAGCGGGAGGAGGAACGAGCAGTACTTC.

The genes are TRBV7-9 and TRBJ1-2, with D possibly being TRBD1 (5 bases). This CDR3 is built from 13 residues. Per germline, CDR1 SEHNR and CDR2 FQNEAQ (reference sequence). V lost 1 base, J lost 4 bases, and 7 bases lay in between. As DNA, the CDR3 is TGTGCCAGCAGCTTAGTGGGGGGCTATGGCTACACCTTC. Protein product: CASSLVGGYGYTF.

This chain links TRBV19 with TRBJ2-3, with TRBD2 identical over 7 bases. This CDR3 contains 15 residues. With 5 bases clipped from V and 10 bases from J, the junction kept 15 bases outside the gene matches. Germline V CDR1 and CDR2: LNHDA, SQIVND (reference sequence). The CDR3 loop reads CASSGPGLPIQAQYF. Written as DNA, the CDR3 is TGTGCCAGTAGTGGGCCGGGACTACCGATCCAGGCGCAGTATTTT.

This clone occurred once. This chain joins TRBV6-5 and TRBJ1-6; D not certain. The ends were cut back, 6 bases at V and 7 bases at J, with 10 bases in the middle. The CDR3 consists of 13 residues. Germline CDR1 and CDR2: MNHEY and SVGAGI. CDR3 bases: TGTGCCAGCAGGGGTTGGGAGAATTCACCCCTCCACTTT. It is translated as CASRGWENSPLHF.

The chain has TRBV30 and TRBJ1-1; a weak D match, TRBD1 (5 bases). The germline V and J ends were trimmed by 5 bases and 1 base, with 11 bases remaining between them. The CDR3 loop spans 13 amino acids. Germline V gives CDR1 GTSNPN, CDR2 SVGIG (reference sequence). CDR3 protein: CAWHQDKNTEAFF. The CDR3 nucleotides are TGTGCCTGGCACCAGGACAAGAACACTGAAGCTTTCTTT.

A word on this clone: The same CDR3 arises from other DNA sequences in this sample as well. The chain couples TRBV18 to TRBJ2-4; 7 bases align to TRBD2. This CDR3 is built from 14 residues. The germline V gene has CDR1 KGHSH and CDR2 LQKENI. J lost 3 bases, V lost 3 bases, and 2 bases had no gene match. The CDR3 here is CASSPPGGKNIQYF. CDR3 nucleotides: TGTGCCAGCTCACCCCCGGGGGGCAAAAACATTCAGTACTTC.

The chain employs TRBV10-3 and TRBJ2-1, with TRBD2 matching over 10 bases. Germline V CDR1 and CDR2: ENHRY, SYGVKD. The CDR3 has 14 amino acids. The J segment lost 9 bases and the V segment lost 10 bases, leaving 12 bases of the junction unmatched. This CDR3 is CATNPSGRASEQFF. Written as DNA, the CDR3 is TGTGCCACCAACCCAAGCGGGAGGGCCAGTGAGCAGTTCTTC.

The rearrangement uses TRBV5-1 and TRBJ2-3; D is unresolved. Germline loops: CDR1 SGHRS, CDR2 YFSETQ. V dropped 7 bases and J dropped 6 bases, with 6 bases sitting between them. The CDR3 is made up of 10 amino acids. CDR3 region: CASAGDTQYF. CDR3 DNA: TGCGCCAGCGCCGGGGATACGCAGTATTTT. Full variable domain (remainder filled in from reference TRBV5-1 and TRBJ2-3): KAGVTQTPRYLIKTRGQQVTLSCSPISGHRSVSWYQQTPGQGLQFLFEYFSETQRNKGNFPGRFSGRQFSNSRSEMNVSTLELGDSALYLCASAGDTQYFGPGTRLTVL.

This sequence joins TRBV29-1 and TRBJ2-5; 7 nucleotides align to TRBD2. This CDR3 is built from 13 residues. V lost 4 bases and J lost 5; bases outside the gene matches: 7. The germline CDR1 and CDR2 sequences are SQVTM and ANQGSEA. Written as DNA, the CDR3 is TGCAGCGTTGGAGGGAGGGCCTGGGAGACCCAGTACTTC. Protein: CSVGGRAWETQYF.

This clone turned up a few times. The same CDR3 is also encoded by other DNA sequences in this sample. The chain has TRBV4-3 and TRBJ2-6, with TRBD1 identical over 7 bases. The CDR3 runs 16 residues. The V gene end was trimmed by 4 bases and the J gene end by 1 base; junction bases not matched to a gene: 4. From germline, CDR1 is LGHNA and CDR2 YSLEER. CDR3 in amino acids: CASSRQTGSGANVLTF. CDR3 nucleotides: TGCGCCAGCAGCCGACAGACAGGGTCTGGGGCCAACGTCCTGACTTTC.

The rearrangement uses TRBV30 and TRBJ2-1; perhaps TRBD2 as D (5 bases). CDR1 is GTSNPN and CDR2 is SVGIG in the germline V gene (reference sequence). CDR3 length equals 16 residues. The V end was cut by 3 bases, the J end by 0 bases, with 15 bases between. Here the CDR3 DNA reads TGTGCCTGGAGGCCCCCACTAGACCGCTCCTACAATGAGCAGTTCTTC. The encoded protein is CAWRPPLDRSYNEQFF. Full variable domain (remainder filled in from reference TRBV30 and TRBJ2-1): SQTIHQWPATLVQPVGSPLSLECTVEGTSNPNLYWYRQAAGRGLQLLFYSVGIGQISSEVPQNLSASRPQDRQFILSSKKLLLSDSGFYLCAWRPPLDRSYNEQFFGPGTRLTVL.

The chain uses TRBV27 and TRBJ1-6; tentative D call: TRBD1 (6 bases). The CDR3 spans 13 residues. In germline, CDR1 is MNHEY, CDR2 SMNVEV (reference sequence). V lost 8 bases and J lost 7, with 12 bases in between. The CDR3, as DNA: TGTGCCAGCGGTGGGGGCAGGAATTCACCCCTCCACTTT. Residues: CASGGGRNSPLHF.

This chain uses TRBV7-8 with TRBJ2-3; 9 bases align to TRBD2. Trimming cost V 5 bases and J 1 base; bases outside gene matches: 7. The germline V gene encodes CDR1 SGHVS and CDR2 FQNEAQ. This CDR3 contains 16 residues. This chain's CDR3 is CASSLGGGGRTDTQYF. The DNA of the CDR3 is TGTGCCAGCAGCCTAGGCGGGGGGGGCCGCACAGATACGCAGTATTTT.

This chain links TRBV29-1 with TRBJ1-1, with D possibly being TRBD1 (5 bases). The ends were cut back, 4 bases at V and 4 bases at J, with 10 bases in the middle. The CDR3 spans 12 residues. CDR1 is SQVTM and CDR2 is ANQGSEA in the germline V gene. The CDR3 DNA follows: TGCAGCGTTGCGCCCGGGGGCACTGAAGCTTTCTTT. Translation gives CSVAPGGTEAFF.

This chain joins TRBV19 and TRBJ2-3; D is unresolved. The CDR3 sequence is 15 residues long. V was pared by 1 base and J by 3 bases, with 11 bases between. Germline assignment: CDR1 LNHDA and CDR2 SQIVND (reference sequence). CDR3 residues: CASSIGGFRTDTQYF. CDR3 sequence (DNA): TGTGCCAGTAGTATAGGCGGTTTCAGAACAGATACGCAGTATTTT.

The rearrangement joins TRBV2 to TRBJ2-3; 10 bases are shared with TRBD2. Germline V CDR1 and CDR2: SNHLY, FYNNEI. Losses at the gene ends were 3 bases for V and 5 bases for J; bases not matched to a gene: 11. The CDR3 is 17 amino acids. In DNA, the CDR3 is TGTGCCAGCAGTGATGGGTGGCTAGCGGGAGTGGGAGATACGCAGTATTTT. As protein: CASSDGWLAGVGDTQYF.

The CDR3 DNA sequence: TGTGCTAGTGGTTTGGTGGCAGGGATGAACACTGAAGCTTTCTTT. Protein product: CASGLVAGMNTEAFF. The chain uses TRBV12-5 and TRBJ1-1, with a tentative D call TRBD1 (5 bases). V was clipped by 0 bases and J by 0 bases, with 8 bases between them. The CDR3 extends over 15 amino acids. Per the germline V gene, CDR1 is LGHNT and CDR2 is FRNRAP.